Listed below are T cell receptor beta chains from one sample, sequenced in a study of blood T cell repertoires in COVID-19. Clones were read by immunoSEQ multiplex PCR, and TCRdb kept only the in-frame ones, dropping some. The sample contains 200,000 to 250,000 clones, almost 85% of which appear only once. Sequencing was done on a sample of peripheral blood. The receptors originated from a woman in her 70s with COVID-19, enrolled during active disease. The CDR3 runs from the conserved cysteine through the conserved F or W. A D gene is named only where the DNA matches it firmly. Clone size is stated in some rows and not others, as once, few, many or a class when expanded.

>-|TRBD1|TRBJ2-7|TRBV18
TGTGCCAGCTCACCAGGACAGGGGGCGTCCTACGAGCAGTACTTC
CASSPGQGASYEQYF
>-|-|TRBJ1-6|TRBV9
TGTGCCAGCAGCGAGACCAGGGGAGGGTCCTATAATTCACCCCTCCACTTT
CASSETRGGSYNSPLHF
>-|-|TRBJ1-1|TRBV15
TGTGCCACCAGCAGAGAGGGACAGAACACTGAAGCTTTCTTT
CATSREGQNTEAFF
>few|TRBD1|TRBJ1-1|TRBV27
TGTGCCAGCAGTGAGACAGGGGGTTACACTGAAGCTTTCTTT
CASSETGGYTEAFF
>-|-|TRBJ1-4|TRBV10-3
TGTGCCATCAGCCACGGGGGGAATGAAAAACTGTTTTTT
CAISHGGNEKLFF
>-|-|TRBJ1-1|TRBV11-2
TGTGCCAGCAGCTTACAGGGCATGAACACTGAAGCTTTCTTT
CASSLQGMNTEAFF
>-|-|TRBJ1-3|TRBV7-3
TGTGCCAGCAGCGACACTGGAAACACCATATATTTT
CASSDTGNTIYF
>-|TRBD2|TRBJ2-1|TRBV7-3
TGTGCCAGCAGCTTTGGACTAGCGGGAGAGGATGAGCAGTTCTTC
CASSFGLAGEDEQFF
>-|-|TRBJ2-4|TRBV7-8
TGTGCCAGCAGCTCCGGGTCGACTTTAGCCAAAAACATTCAGTACTTC
CASSSGSTLAKNIQYF
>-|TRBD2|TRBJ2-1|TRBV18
TGTGCCAGCTCCCCTAGCGGACTGTACAATGAGCAGTTCTTC
CASSPSGLYNEQFF
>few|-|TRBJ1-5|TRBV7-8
TGTGCCAGCAGCTTATACAGGGTTGTGACTCAGCCCCAGCATTTT
CASSLYRVVTQPQHF
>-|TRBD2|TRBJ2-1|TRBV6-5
TGTGCCACTCGCGAGACTAGCGGGGGTGGGAATGAGCAGTTCTTC
CATRETSGGGNEQFF
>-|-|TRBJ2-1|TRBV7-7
TGTGCTAGCAGCAGGGACAATTACAATGAGCAGTTCTTC
CASSRDNYNEQFF
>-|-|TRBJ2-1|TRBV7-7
TGTGCTAGCAGCTTAGTAAGGGGCGGTGAGCAGTTCTTC
CASSLVRGGEQFF
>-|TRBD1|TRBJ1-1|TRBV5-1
TGCGCCAGCAGCAGGACAGGTTGGAACACTGAAGCTTTCTTT
CASSRTGWNTEAFF
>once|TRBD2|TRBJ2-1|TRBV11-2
TGTGCCAGCAGAGTAGCGGGAGGGAGCTCCTACAATGAGCAGTTCTTC
CASRVAGGSSYNEQFF
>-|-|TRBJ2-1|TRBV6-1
TGTGCCAGCAGTGAAGCGCTTCTTTTAGCTAATGAGCAGTTCTTC
CASSEALLLANEQFF
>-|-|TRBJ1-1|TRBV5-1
TGCGCCAGCAGCTTGACTGGCACTGAAGCTTTCTTT
CASSLTGTEAFF
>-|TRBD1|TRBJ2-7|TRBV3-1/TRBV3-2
TGTGCCAGCAGCCAAGTTGAACAGGGGTACGAGCAGTACTTC
CASSQVEQGYEQYF
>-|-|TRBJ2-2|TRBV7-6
TGTGCCAGCAGCTTATCTCCTCCGGGCAGGGTGAACACCGGGGAGCTGTTTTTT
CASSLSPPGRVNTGELFF
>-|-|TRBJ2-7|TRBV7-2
TGTGCCAGCAGCTTAGCCCCATCCGGCAGGGGCTCCTACGAGCAGTACTTC
CASSLAPSGRGSYEQYF
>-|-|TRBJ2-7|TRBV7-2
TGTGCCAGCAGCTTCGGCAGGTCTCCCTACGAGCAGTACTTC
CASSFGRSPYEQYF
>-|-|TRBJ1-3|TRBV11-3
TGTGCCAGCAGCTTAAAACAGTTCGGTTTCTCTGGAAACACCATATATTTT
CASSLKQFGFSGNTIYF
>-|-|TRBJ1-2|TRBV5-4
TGTGCCAGCAGCTTGAGGAGGGAACGGAGCTATGGCTACACCTTC
CASSLRRERSYGYTF
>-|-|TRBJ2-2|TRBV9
TGTGCCAGCAGCCTGGAGGGGATCGGGGAGCTGTTTTTT
CASSLEGIGELFF
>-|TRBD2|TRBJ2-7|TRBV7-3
TGTGCCAGCAGCTTAGCGGGAGGGAGCTCCTACGAGCAGTACTTC
CASSLAGGSSYEQYF
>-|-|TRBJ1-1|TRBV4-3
TGCGCCAGCAGCCAAGATCCCAGCGCCGTGAACACTGAAGCTTTCTTT
CASSQDPSAVNTEAFF
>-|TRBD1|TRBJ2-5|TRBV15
TGTGCCACCAGGGAGCAGGGGGCATCAGAGACCCAGTACTTC
CATREQGASETQYF
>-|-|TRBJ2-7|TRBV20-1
TGCAGTGCTAGTATAGGTACTTTGCTAGCCGAGCAGTACTTC
CSASIGTLLAEQYF
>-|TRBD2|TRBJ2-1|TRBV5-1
TGCGCCAGCAGCTTGACTAGCGGGGGGGCCGGTGAGCAGTTCTTC
CASSLTSGGAGEQFF
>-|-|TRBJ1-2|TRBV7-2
TGTGCCAGCAGCTTAGGAGGACTACTATTTTACACCTTC
CASSLGGLLFYTF
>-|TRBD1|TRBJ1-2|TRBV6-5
TGTGCCAGCAGCACAGGGGGATGGAATGGCTACACCTTC
CASSTGGWNGYTF
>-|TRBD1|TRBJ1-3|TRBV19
TGTGCCAGTAGTCTGGACAGGGAGGTAAACACCATATATTTT
CASSLDREVNTIYF
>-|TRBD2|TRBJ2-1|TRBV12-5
TGTGCTAGTGGTTTGCGGGGGGGAGCCTACAATGAGCAGTTCTTC
CASGLRGGAYNEQFF
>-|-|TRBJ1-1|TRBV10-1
TGCGCCAGCGAGCGAGACTACAGCAACACTGAAGCTTTCTTT
CASERDYSNTEAFF
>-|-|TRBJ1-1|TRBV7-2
TGTGCCAGCAGCTTAGGGTCGGGGTCCACTGAAGCTTTCTTT
CASSLGSGSTEAFF
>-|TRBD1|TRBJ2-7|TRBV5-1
TGCGCCAGCAGTCGAATACAGGGGTCTAAACACGAGCAGTACTTC
CASSRIQGSKHEQYF
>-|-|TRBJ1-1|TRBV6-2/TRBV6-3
TGTGCCAGCAGTTCCATACTCAACACTGAAGCTTTCTTT
CASSSILNTEAFF
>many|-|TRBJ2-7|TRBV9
TGTGCCAGCAGCAACCGCGACACCGTTCAAGGCGAGCAGTACTTC
CASSNRDTVQGEQYF
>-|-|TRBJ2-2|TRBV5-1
TGCGCCAGCAGCTCGAACCGGGAGCCCCTCACCGGGGAGCTGTTTTTT
CASSSNREPLTGELFF
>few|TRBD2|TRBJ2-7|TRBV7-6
TGTGCCAGCAGCCCGGGGCCGGGTCTAGCGGGAGTAATCTCCTACGAGCAGTACTTC
CASSPGPGLAGVISYEQYF
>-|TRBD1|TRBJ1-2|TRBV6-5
TGTGCCAGCAGCAACAGGGGATCGAACTATGGCTACACCTTC
CASSNRGSNYGYTF
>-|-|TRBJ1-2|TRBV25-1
TGTGCCAGCAGTGAATCTGGGGGCGATATTAACTATGGCTACACCTTC
CASSESGGDINYGYTF
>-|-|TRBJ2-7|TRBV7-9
TGTGCCAGCAGCTTTTTGCCTCCGGGCTACGAGCAGTACTTC
CASSFLPPGYEQYF
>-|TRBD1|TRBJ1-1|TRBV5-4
TGTGCCAGCAGCCGGGGACAGGGGGCGACTGAAGCTTTCTTT
CASSRGQGATEAFF
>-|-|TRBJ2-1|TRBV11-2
TGTGCCAGCAGACTTGACTCCGAGCAGTTCTTC
CASRLDSEQFF
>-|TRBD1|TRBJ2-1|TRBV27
TGTGCCAGCAGAGACAAGGGGGCTGACAATGAGCAGTTCTTC
CASRDKGADNEQFF
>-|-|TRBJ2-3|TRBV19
TGTGCCAGTAGCAAGGGGCAGGGGTCCGCAGATACGCAGTATTTT
CASSKGQGSADTQYF
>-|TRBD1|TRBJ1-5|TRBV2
TGTGCCAGCAGTGGACCGGGACAGGGGGCATTCCAGCCCCAGCATTTT
CASSGPGQGAFQPQHF
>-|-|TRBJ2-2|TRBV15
TGTGCCACCAGCAGAGAAAGAGGTCTAGCCGAGCTGTTTTTT
CATSRERGLAELFF
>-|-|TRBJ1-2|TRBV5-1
TGCGCCAGCAGCGAAACCTGGACGGAGGGCAACTATGGCTACACCTTC
CASSETWTEGNYGYTF
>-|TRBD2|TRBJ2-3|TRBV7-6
TGTGCCAGCAGCTTAGGCGGGGGGCGTACAGATACGCAGTATTTT
CASSLGGGRTDTQYF
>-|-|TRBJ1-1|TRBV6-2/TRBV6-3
TGTGCCAGCAGCCGGGGCATGAACACTGAAGCTTTCTTT
CASSRGMNTEAFF